This note documents a single TCR beta chain sequence. Its antigen remains unknown. The repertoire was sequenced with immunoSEQ multiplex PCR; TCRdb's copy has only in-frame clones and lacks some. The profile shows about 73,000 clones, 60% to 85% of them singletons. Germline V lookup: CDR1 SGHRS, CDR2 YFSETQ. This CDR3 spans 14 amino acids. Trimming removed 4 bases from V and 5 bases from J; junction bases left unmatched: 5. This record comes from a study of vaccination effects on CD4 cells after COVID-19. Study-wide points: Only a single clone (1 of 255 vaccine-induced clones in healthy vaccinees) cross-reacted with common cold coronaviruses. The study found marked clonal contraction of infection- and vaccine-induced clones late after vaccination.

Expansion of antigen-specific CD4+ T cells with viral peptide pools was carried out by the ViraFEST assay before sequencing. CD4+ T cells were isolated after around ten days of culture. All vaccine recipients tested negative for nucleocapsid antibodies and had never contracted SARS-CoV-2 infection. It was with about 10 IU/ml IL-2 and approximately 10 ug/ml peptides that 1.8 million or so PBMC per well were cultured. Both day 3 and day 7 saw half the medium replaced with IL-2 medium. The V call is TRBV5-1, the J call TRBJ2-1; 8 bases agree with TRBD1. The TCR was taken from a human donor who received a COVID-19 vaccine. Sequencing used CD4+ T cells from PBMCs cultured with SARS-CoV-2 spike peptides, obtained before COVID-19 vaccination. CDR3 DNA: TGCGCCAGCAGCCTACAGGGGGAGGACAATGAGCAGTTCTTC. Translated: CASSLQGEDNEQFF.